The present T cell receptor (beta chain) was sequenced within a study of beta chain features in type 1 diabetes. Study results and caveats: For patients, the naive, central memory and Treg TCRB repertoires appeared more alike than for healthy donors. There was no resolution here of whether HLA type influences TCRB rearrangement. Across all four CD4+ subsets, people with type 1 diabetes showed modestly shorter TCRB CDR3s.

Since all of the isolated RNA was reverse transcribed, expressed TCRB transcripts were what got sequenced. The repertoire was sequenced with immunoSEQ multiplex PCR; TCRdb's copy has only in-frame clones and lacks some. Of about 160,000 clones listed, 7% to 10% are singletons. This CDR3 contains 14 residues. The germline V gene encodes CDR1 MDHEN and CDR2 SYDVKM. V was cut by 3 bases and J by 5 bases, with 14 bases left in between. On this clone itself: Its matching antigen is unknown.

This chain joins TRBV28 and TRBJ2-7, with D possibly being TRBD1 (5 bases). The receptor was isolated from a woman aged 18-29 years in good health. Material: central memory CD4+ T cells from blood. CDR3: CASSFSQGTNEQYF. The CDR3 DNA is TGTGCCAGCAGTTTTAGTCAGGGCACAAACGAGCAGTACTTC.